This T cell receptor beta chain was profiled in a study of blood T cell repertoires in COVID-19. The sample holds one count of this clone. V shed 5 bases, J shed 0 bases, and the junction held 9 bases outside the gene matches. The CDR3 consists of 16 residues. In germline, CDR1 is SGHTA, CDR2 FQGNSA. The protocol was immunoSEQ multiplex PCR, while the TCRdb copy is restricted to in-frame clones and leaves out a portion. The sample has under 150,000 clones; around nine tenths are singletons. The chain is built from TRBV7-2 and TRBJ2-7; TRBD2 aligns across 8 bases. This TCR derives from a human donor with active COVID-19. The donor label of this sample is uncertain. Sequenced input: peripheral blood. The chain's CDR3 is CASSKKTSESSYEQYF. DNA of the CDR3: TGTGCCAGCAGCAAAAAGACTAGCGAGAGCTCCTACGAGCAGTACTTC.